This T cell receptor (beta chain) appears in the sequencing data of a study of control samples from healthy donors and cancer patients. The CDR3 totals 12 residues. The V gene's germline CDR1 is MNHEY and CDR2 SVGAGI. Some clones are missing from TCRdb's copy, which holds only in-frame ones; the method was immunoSEQ multiplex PCR. The profile shows over 110,000 clones, roughly 89% of them singletons. The receptor was isolated from a man aged 25-40 years in good health. The specimen was blood. The rearrangement links TRBV6-5 to TRBJ1-2; D perhaps matches TRBD1 (5 bases). The CDR3 sequence is CVARGALYGYTF. CDR3 coding DNA: TGTGTCGCGAGGGGCGCTTTATATGGCTACACCTTC.